These T cell receptor beta chains were read from a single sample in a study of PD-L1 blockade in urothelial cancer. The protocol was immunoSEQ multiplex PCR, while the TCRdb copy is restricted to in-frame clones and leaves out a portion. The sample shows approximately 50,000 clones, about 86% of them seen only once. The input for sequencing was PBMCs, taken around atezolizumab (anti-PD-L1) treatment. The source is a man in his 70s with urothelial cancer. Each CDR3 is given with its conserved first and last residue. The D gene is left open where the match is weak. Where a row states a size, it is once, few, many or the class of an expanded clone; other rows omit it.

j_gene | d_gene | v_gene | abundance | len | CDR3aa | CDR3nt
TRBJ2-1 | - | TRBV27 | - | 13 | CASSSSGHSSQFF | TGTGCCAGCAGCTCCTCTGGACACTCCTCGCAGTTCTTC
TRBJ2-7 | - | TRBV7-2 | - | 16 | CASSSGMPGRSYEQYF | TGTGCCAGCAGCTCGGGGATGCCCGGGAGAAGCTACGAGCAGTACTTC
TRBJ2-7 | - | TRBV6-1 | - | 13 | CASSEGRSYEQYF | TGTGCCAGCAGTGAAGGCAGGTCCTACGAGCAGTACTTC
TRBJ2-6 | - | TRBV7-8 | - | 17 | CASSLELEGTGANVLTF | TGTGCCAGCAGCTTAGAACTCGAGGGTACTGGGGCCAACGTCCTGACTTTC
TRBJ1-3 | - | TRBV9 | - | 14 | CASNPDRLGNTIYF | TGTGCCAGCAACCCCGACAGACTTGGAAACACCATATATTTT
TRBJ1-4 | - | TRBV7-2 | - | 13 | CASSPRIDEKLFF | TGTGCCAGCAGCCCGCGGATCGATGAAAAACTGTTTTTT
TRBJ2-1 | TRBD2 | TRBV7-3 | few | 14 | CASSFRGGYNEQFF | TGTGCCAGCAGCTTTCGGGGGGGGTACAATGAGCAGTTCTTC
TRBJ2-3 | TRBD2 | TRBV6-5 | - | 15 | CASSYSILAGDTQYF | TGTGCCAGCAGTTACTCGATATTAGCGGGAGATACGCAGTATTTT
TRBJ1-1 | - | TRBV7-2 | - | 14 | CASSFFSSNTEAFF | TGTGCCAGCAGCTTCTTCAGTAGCAACACTGAAGCTTTCTTT
TRBJ2-7 | - | TRBV7-9 | - | 12 | CASSQSSAEQYF | TGTGCCAGCAGCCAATCTAGTGCCGAGCAGTACTTC
TRBJ2-5 | TRBD2 | TRBV18 | - | 15 | CASSAGTSGTETQYF | TGTGCCAGCTCAGCCGGGACTAGCGGGACCGAGACCCAGTACTTC
TRBJ2-2 | - | TRBV9 | - | 15 | CASSETWKGGGELFF | TGTGCCAGCAGCGAAACATGGAAGGGAGGCGGGGAGCTGTTTTTT
TRBJ2-5 | TRBD2 | TRBV5-8 | - | 16 | CASSLGTSGRFETQYF | TGTGCCAGCAGCTTGGGGACTAGCGGGAGGTTTGAGACCCAGTACTTC
TRBJ2-3 | - | TRBV5-1 | - | 15 | CASSLSGRGTDTQYF | TGCGCCAGCAGCTTAAGTGGGCGAGGCACAGATACGCAGTATTTT
TRBJ1-3 | - | TRBV15 | - | 14 | CATSGYYSGNTIYF | TGTGCCACCAGCGGTTACTATTCTGGAAACACCATATATTTT
TRBJ2-3 | TRBD2 | TRBV5-1 | - | 16 | CASSFGTSTKPDTQYF | TGCGCCAGCAGCTTTGGGACTAGCACCAAACCAGATACGCAGTATTTT
TRBJ2-7 | TRBD1 | TRBV7-2 | - | 16 | CASSLQTGGISYEQYF | TGTGCCAGCAGCTTACAAACAGGGGGGATCTCCTACGAGCAGTACTTC
TRBJ2-5 | TRBD2 | TRBV5-1 | - | 16 | CASSLAAGGSQETQYF | TGCGCCAGCAGCTTGGCAGCGGGGGGCTCCCAAGAGACCCAGTACTTC
TRBJ2-7 | - | TRBV7-8 | once | 16 | CASSPRGASGSYEQYF | TGTGCCAGCAGCCCCCGGGGGGCTAGCGGCTCCTACGAGCAGTACTTC
TRBJ2-1 | TRBD1 | TRBV2 | - | 17 | CASSDGTTGGAVDEQFF | TGTGCCAGCAGTGACGGAACAACAGGGGGCGCGGTTGATGAGCAGTTCTTC
TRBJ2-1 | - | TRBV7-2 | few | 14 | CASSLRDWRDEQFF | TGTGCCAGCAGCCTCCGGGACTGGAGGGATGAGCAGTTCTTC
TRBJ1-2 | - | TRBV4-1 | - | 13 | CASSPLGGSGYTF | TGCGCCAGCAGCCCTCTGGGGGGGTCTGGCTACACCTTC
TRBJ1-1 | - | TRBV27 | - | 14 | CASRANRVNTEAFF | TGTGCCAGCAGGGCAAACAGGGTGAACACTGAAGCTTTCTTT
TRBJ2-7 | TRBD1 | TRBV11-2 | - | 14 | CASSWTGGNYEQYF | TGTGCCAGCAGCTGGACAGGGGGAAACTACGAGCAGTACTTC
TRBJ2-3 | - | TRBV5-4 | once | 13 | CATKGVSTDTQYF | TGTGCCACCAAAGGAGTGAGCACAGATACGCAGTATTTT
TRBJ1-1 | - | TRBV7-6 | - | 15 | CASSLGSTSNTEAFF | TGTGCCAGCAGCTTAGGGAGTACATCGAACACTGAAGCTTTCTTT
TRBJ1-4 | - | TRBV28 | - | 15 | CASSTPWGVGEKLFF | TGTGCCAGCAGTACCCCGTGGGGGGTGGGCGAAAAACTGTTTTTT
TRBJ2-1 | TRBD2 | TRBV14 | - | 19 | CASSQDPRITSGRYNEQFF | TGTGCCAGCAGCCAAGACCCTCGTATTACTAGCGGGAGGTACAATGAGCAGTTCTTC
TRBJ1-1 | - | TRBV5-5 | once | 16 | CASSLGTLIKGTEAFF | TGTGCCAGCAGCTTGGGGACCCTAATAAAGGGGACTGAAGCTTTCTTT
TRBJ2-3 | TRBD2 | TRBV28 | many | 19 | CASSPAPGTSGTSTDTQYF | TGTGCCAGCAGCCCTGCCCCTGGAACTAGCGGAACTAGCACAGATACGCAGTATTTT
TRBJ1-5 | - | TRBV5-5 | - | 15 | CASSLAPLPTGPQHF | TGTGCCAGCAGCTTGGCCCCCCTACCCACAGGACCCCAGCATTTT
TRBJ1-2 | - | TRBV28 | - | 13 | CASSLPSGTGYTF | TGTGCCAGCAGTTTACCTTCGGGTACGGGCTACACCTTC
TRBJ1-2 | TRBD1 | TRBV29-1 | - | 14 | CSVEARDRAYGYTF | TGCAGCGTTGAGGCCCGGGACAGGGCATATGGCTACACCTTC
TRBJ1-2 | - | TRBV5-1 | - | 14 | CATSLAGLGYGYTF | TGCGCCACCTCGTTGGCGGGGTTGGGCTATGGCTACACCTTC
TRBJ1-6 | - | TRBV6-5 | few | 14 | CASRFRQDNSPLHF | TGTGCCAGCAGATTCAGACAGGATAATTCACCCCTCCACTTT
TRBJ2-3 | TRBD2 | TRBV7-2 | - | 15 | CASSRSGGGSDTQYF | TGTGCCAGCAGCCGTAGCGGGGGGGGGTCAGATACGCAGTATTTT
TRBJ2-1 | - | TRBV27 | - | 12 | CASSRTQNEQFF | TGTGCCAGCAGCCGGACACAGAATGAGCAGTTCTTC